One sample yielded the 9 T cell receptor beta chains listed below, sequenced in a study of molecular identifiers for immune sequencing clone quantification. TCRdb processed the PCR reads anew with MiXCR; each CDR3 protein has one entry. The sample has approximately 500,000 distinct CDR3 sequences; 25% are singletons. Sequencing was carried out using naive CD8+ T cells from blood, with Jurkat cell RNA spiked in. Noted subset: FACS-sorted CD8+CD4-CCR7+CD45RA+ naive T cells. Receptors were obtained from a human donor in good health. Some libraries in this study had Jurkat cell RNA spiked in.

The V and J genes are TRBV10-3 and TRBJ2-1, with TRBD1 matching over 9 bases. V trimming: 3 bases; J trimming: 8 bases; junction bases outside the gene matches: 2. The CDR3 sequence is 13 residues long. Germline lookup yields CDR1 ENHRY and CDR2 SYGVKD. This CDR3 is CAISEQGAYEQFF. The CDR3 DNA is TGTGCCATCAGTGAACAGGGGGCTTATGAGCAGTTCTTC.

Of note for this clonotype: This clone may be a read error of a much larger clone one base away. CDR3 coding DNA: TGCAGTGCGCCCGCGACAGGGAAGGGACCTGGAAACACCATGTATTTT. As protein: CSAPATGKGPGNTMYF. The chain combines TRBV20-1 with TRBJ1-3; TRBD1 matches at 7 bases. CDR3 size: 16 residues. CDR1 and CDR2 from the germline V gene are DFQATT and SNEGSKA (reference sequence).

This chain joins TRBV27 and TRBJ2-7; D is possibly TRBD1 or TRBD2 (8 bases each). Trimming removed 5 bases at V and 3 bases at J, with 17 bases between. The length of the CDR3 is 15 residues. Germline V gene sequence: CDR1 MNHEY, CDR2 SMNVEV (reference sequence). CDR3 residues: CASSPRGRGVYEQYF. The DNA of the CDR3 is TGTGCCAGCAGTCCCAGGGGGCGGGGGGTCTACGAGCAGTACTTC.

CDR3 bases: TGTGCCAGCAGCGCCGGCAGTAATGAAAAACTGTTTTTT. This gives the protein CASSAGSNEKLFF. This chain links TRBV13 with TRBJ1-4; no clear D gene. Deletions cut 5 bases from V and 4 bases from J, with 8 bases between. Germline V gene sequence: CDR1 PRHDT, CDR2 FYEKMQ (reference sequence). This CDR3 comprises 13 residues.

This clonotype was seen repeatedly, ten times or more. The chain uses TRBV4-3 and TRBJ2-7; D is perhaps TRBD2 (5 bases). The germline V gene encodes CDR1 LGHNA and CDR2 YSLEER. The CDR3 covers 13 residues. The ends were cut back, 1 base at V and 3 bases at J, with 7 bases in the middle. Here the CDR3 DNA reads TGCGCCAGCAGCCAAGTTCGGGGCTACGAGCAGTACTTC. This codes for CASSQVRGYEQYF.

This clonotype appeared a few times. J is TRBJ2-7 and V is TRBV19; D unclear. The CDR3 loop spans 13 amino acids. The germline V gene encodes CDR1 LNHDA and CDR2 SQIVND (reference sequence). V lost 4 bases to trimming and J lost 3 bases, with 10 bases between them. The CDR3 nucleotides read TGTGCCAGTAGTACGGGTGGGGTCTACGAGCAGTACTTC. It yields the protein CASSTGGVYEQYF. Variable domain in full (rest from reference TRBV19 and TRBJ2-7): DGGITQSPKYLFRKEGQNVTLSCEQNLNHDAMYWYRQDPGQGLRLIYYSQIVNDFQKGDIAEGYSVSREKKESFPLTVTSAQKNPTAFYLCASSTGGVYEQYFGPGTRLTVT.

This clonotype was detected ten times or more. The genes are TRBV29-1 and TRBJ2-1; D unclear. The CDR3 runs 12 residues. Trimming cost V 5 bases and J 1 base, with 6 bases left between them. Germline assignment: CDR1 SQVTM and CDR2 ANQGSEA. CDR3 region: CSVLGSYNEQFF. The CDR3 DNA reads as TGCAGCGTTTTAGGATCCTACAATGAGCAGTTCTTC.

V and J are TRBV20-1 and TRBJ2-5, with TRBD2 matching 14 bases. With 4 bases clipped from V and 1 base from J, the junction kept 8 bases outside the gene matches. This CDR3 contains 17 residues. Germline values: CDR1 DFQATT, CDR2 SNEGSKA (reference sequence). The CDR3 DNA is TGCAGTGCTAAGAGGTCCGGACTAGCGGGGGGCCAAGAGACCCAGTACTTC. Amino acids: CSAKRSGLAGGQETQYF.

This clonotype has ten or more counts. The chain combines TRBV12-3 or TRBV12-4 with TRBJ2-7; D remains ambiguous. Between the trimmed V and J ends, which lost 5 bases and 6 bases, there was a span of 11 bases. The CDR3 spans 12 residues. The CDR3 DNA is TGTGCCAGCAGTGACGACCGGCCCGAGCAGTACTTC. This gives the protein CASSDDRPEQYF.